This T cell receptor beta chain was sequenced for a study of Graves' ophthalmopathy and Graves' hyperthyroidism (dated by TCRdb to the late 2010s). For the wider study: Peripheral blood samples were taken at the time of initial diagnosis, before any treatment was given. In total, some 130 blood samples were TCR-sequenced: fewer than 50 ophthalmopathy, roughly 80 hyperthyroidism and 17 hyperthyroidism-to-ophthalmopathy patients. To explore V-J signatures distinguishing ophthalmopathy from hyperthyroidism, a discovery set of some 100 patients (roughly 44 ophthalmopathy, 57 stable hyperthyroidism) was enrolled. T-cell repertoires of thyroid tissue and blood were compared in over five hyperthyroidism patients. An independent validation cohort comprised roughly 20 hyperthyroidism patients and around 16 patients who later progressed from hyperthyroidism to ophthalmopathy. Once sampling was done, hyperthyroidism patients were given methimazole at a starting dose of 30 mg daily, while ophthalmopathy patients were given high-dose intravenous methylprednisolone. The study used TCR beta repertoire signatures to distinguish Graves' ophthalmopathy from Graves' hyperthyroidism and to predict progression to ophthalmopathy. What the study reported, not specific to this receptor: Sample size was not statistically predetermined, and group allocation was not concealed from the investigators. Most expanded thyroid clonotypes with a frequency above 0.001 also appeared in blood, which suggests that blood repertoires may reflect the immune response in the thyroid. In cross-validation, the 13-signature model distinguished ophthalmopathy from stable hyperthyroidism with 85% to 90% sensitivity and about 81% specificity, and in the test set the corresponding values were around 80% and 75%. In validation, the model predicted ophthalmopathy progression with over 60% sensitivity and roughly 78% specificity; roughly 11 predicted patients were CT-confirmed with GO in a median of 6.5 months.

TCR beta CDR3 regions were amplified from RNA transcripts for repertoire sequencing. HTBI primers and the Qiagen OneStep RT-PCR kit were used in a first-round RT-PCR, which was followed by a second-round multiplex PCR, size selection and purification. Sequencing of the libraries was carried out on an Illumina HiSeq2000 in paired-end mode with 100 bp reads. In the authors' own workflow: SOAPnuke was used to process the reads, removing any read that contained adapters or uncalled bases, had a mean Phred below 15, or lacked an exact match to the constant primer or identifier. COPE v1.2.5 was used to merge high-quality paired reads. Unique nucleotide sequences were defined as clonotypes and aligned to IMGT TRB V, D and J references using MiTCR v1.1. The analysis was limited to V-J combinations with a frequency above 0.0001, which together covered more than 99% of repertoires. For each V-J combination, a TCR clonal expansion and chaos score was defined as the ratio of F50 clonal expansion to chaos observed in the TCRdist matrix. Features were reduced by Welch's t-statistics and random forest to around 14 V-J combinations, which fed a naive Bayes classifier. The similarity between thyroid and blood repertoires was quantified using the Morisita-Horn index. TCRdb ran its own pipeline on the public reads, namely fastp trimming at Q25 and MiXCR clone calling, and kept in-frame beta chains. All rows with the same CDR3 protein become a single entry with the most common DNA and genes. The V and J calls, along with clone size, are taken from TCRdb and not from the paper's own processing. Present in this sample are hundreds of thousands of distinct CDR3 sequences, over 40% of which were seen just once. In total, the top ten clones hold over 2.5% of the sample.

The ophthalmopathy patients had moderately to severely active disease, with a Clinical Activity Score of 3 or higher, a NOSPECS grade of 4 or higher, and a disease duration of less than 3 months. Anyone with other autoimmune diseases, uncontrolled infections, pregnancy or lactation was excluded from the study. Clinical symptoms, serum thyroxine, TRAb, thyroid ultrasound and orbital computed tomography were used for diagnosis. Ficoll-Paque density gradient centrifugation was used to isolate PBMCs from 9.5 to 10 ml of fresh peripheral blood. Total RNA was extracted using Trizol reagent, and RNA quality was checked on an Agilent 2100 Bioanalyzer. V loses 4 bases, J loses 4 bases, and the germline ends lie 11 bases apart. The germline V gene provides CDR1 SGHVS and CDR2 FQNEAQ. From its cysteine to its phenylalanine, the CDR3 spans 14 amino acids. The kept DNA is CDR3 alone, 42 bases in frame from the first base.

This clonotype was counted a few times. No cognate antigen has been identified for it. One base away there is no much larger clone; base qualities are not given. The rearranged chain carries TRBV7-8 and TRBJ1-3; no D gene call is confident. This sequence originates from an adult man with Graves' ophthalmopathy. Sequenced material: peripheral blood. The DNA sequence is as follows: TGTGCCAGCAGCTCCTCCTCGACCGGAAACACCATATATTTT. Protein translation: CASSSSSTGNTIYF.